A single sample gave rise to the 23 T cell receptor beta chains below, sequenced in a study of T cell responses to AZD1222 COVID-19 vaccine. This table comes from immunoSEQ multiplex PCR, and its TCRdb copy is limited to in-frame clones, with some not included. The sample lists more than 95,000 clones, approximately 90% occurring once. This specimen consisted of peripheral blood, obtained 28 days after the second AZD1222 dose. These receptor sequences come from an adult who received the AZD1222 COVID-19 vaccine.

The chain combines TRBV5-1 with TRBJ2-4; 9 nucleotides agree with TRBD1. Germline assignment: CDR1 SGHRS and CDR2 YFSETQ. V gave up 4 bases and J gave up 8 bases; unmatched junction bases: 7. The length of the CDR3 is 14 residues. The CDR3 DNA follows: TGCGCCAGCAGCAAGGACAGGGGAGGACACATTCAGTACTTC. Encoded protein: CASSKDRGGHIQYF.

This clone was seen only once. V and J are TRBV7-9 and TRBJ2-3, with D maybe TRBD2 (6 bases). Germline loops: CDR1 SEHNR, CDR2 FQNEAQ (reference sequence). V lost 1 base, J lost 4 bases, and 12 bases lay in between. The CDR3 contains 15 residues. The CDR3 loop is CASSLGTIGADTQYF. Here the CDR3 DNA reads TGTGCCAGCAGCTTAGGGACTATAGGCGCAGATACGCAGTATTTT. The variable domain in full, completed from reference TRBV7-9 and TRBJ2-3, reads DTGVSQNPRHKITKRGQNVTFRCDPISEHNRLYWYRQTLGQGPEFLTYFQNEAQLEKSRLLSDRFSAERPKGSFSTLEIQRTEQGDSAMYLCASSLGTIGADTQYFGPGTRLTVL.

The chain employs TRBV5-1 and TRBJ2-5; 10 nucleotides match TRBD2. CDR1 and CDR2 from the germline V gene are SGHRS and YFSETQ. The V and J ends lost 4 bases and 2 bases, in that order; junction bases with no gene match: 5. The CDR3 extends over 15 amino acids. The CDR3 DNA is TGCGCCAGCAGCCGGACTAGCGGACTGCAAGAGACCCAGTACTTC. Its translation is CASSRTSGLQETQYF.

The chain uses TRBV7-9 and TRBJ1-1; D is perhaps TRBD1 (6 bases). This CDR3 spans 13 amino acids. Germline assignment: CDR1 SEHNR and CDR2 FQNEAQ (reference sequence). The germline V and J ends were trimmed by 2 bases and 4 bases, with 8 bases remaining between them. CDR3 nucleotide sequence: TGTGCCAGCAGCTTAACAGGGAGCACTGAAGCTTTCTTT. Protein: CASSLTGSTEAFF. The full variable domain, completed using reference TRBV7-9 and TRBJ1-1, is DTGVSQNPRHKITKRGQNVTFRCDPISEHNRLYWYRQTLGQGPEFLTYFQNEAQLEKSRLLSDRFSAERPKGSFSTLEIQRTEQGDSAMYLCASSLTGSTEAFFGQGTRLTVV.

The V call is TRBV6-5, the J call TRBJ2-7, with 10 positions matching TRBD1. Germline-derived CDR1 and CDR2 are MNHEY and SVGAGI. The CDR3 covers 14 residues. V shed 5 bases, J shed 6 bases, and the junction held 7 bases outside the gene matches. CDR3 sequence reads: CASSPGTGDGEQYF. The CDR3 DNA follows: TGTGCCAGCAGTCCCGGGACAGGGGACGGCGAGCAGTACTTC.

This rearrangement joins TRBV6-6 to TRBJ1-6; no firm D call. V lost 6 bases, J lost 7 bases, and 10 bases lay in between. CDR1 is MNHNY, CDR2 SVGAGI, per germline (reference sequence). The CDR3 loop spans 13 amino acids. CDR3 sequence (DNA): TGTGCCAGCAGGGGTTCAGAAAATTCACCCCTCCACTTT. This translates into CASRGSENSPLHF.

The chain is built from TRBV6-2 or TRBV6-3 and TRBJ1-5, with a possible D match to TRBD1 (5 bases). CDR3 length equals 14 residues. CDR1 and CDR2 (germline): MNHEY, SVGEGT. The V end lost 6 bases, the J end lost 3 bases, and 12 bases lay between the germline ends. Here the CDR3 reads CASSLGPNNQPQHF. In nucleotides, the CDR3 is TGTGCCAGCAGCCTGGGACCGAACAATCAGCCCCAGCATTTT.

The V call is TRBV28, the J call TRBJ2-1; 7 nucleotides line up with TRBD1. Losses at the gene ends were 4 bases for V and 6 bases for J; bases not matched to a gene: 18. This CDR3 is 18 amino acids long. Per the germline V gene, CDR1 is MDHEN and CDR2 is SYDVKM. CDR3 DNA: TGTGCCAGCAGTTATGACAGGGAAGGTTTTGCGTATCGCAATGAGCAGTTCTTC. This translates into CASSYDREGFAYRNEQFF.

This chain connects TRBV30 to TRBJ2-4; 9 nucleotides match TRBD1. Germline V gene sequence: CDR1 GTSNPN, CDR2 SVGIG (reference sequence). J was trimmed by 2 bases and V by 4 bases; bases with no gene match: 6. The CDR3 spans 15 residues. The chain's CDR3 is CAWKDRGISKNIQYF. CDR3 DNA: TGTGCCTGGAAGGACAGGGGAATCTCCAAAAACATTCAGTACTTC.

The gene calls are TRBV6-5 and TRBJ2-3; no firm D call. Per germline, CDR1 MNHEY and CDR2 SVGAGI. The CDR3 has 13 residues. Trimming pared 6 bases from V and 0 bases from J, leaving 7 bases between. CDR3 residues: CASRLDSTDTQYF. For the CDR3, the DNA is TGTGCCAGCAGGCTGGACAGCACAGATACGCAGTATTTT.

The V call is TRBV4-1, the J call TRBJ2-1; 8 bases line up with TRBD2. The CDR3 runs 16 residues. The germline CDR1 and CDR2 sequences are MGHRA and YSYEKL. V shed 4 bases, J shed 2 bases, and the junction held 7 bases outside the gene matches. In DNA, the CDR3 is TGCGCCAGCAGCCCCAGGGTAGCGGGAACCTACAATGAGCAGTTCTTC. Translation: CASSPRVAGTYNEQFF.

This clone was seen a handful of times. The chain is built from TRBV18 and TRBJ1-4; D remains ambiguous. Trimming took 2 bases from V and 4 from J, leaving 11 bases between them. Germline CDR1 and CDR2: KGHSH and LQKENI. The CDR3 has 15 amino acids. In DNA form, the CDR3 reads TGTGCCAGCTCACCAAGTCCGACTTTTAATGAAAAACTGTTTTTT. Translating it yields CASSPSPTFNEKLFF.

The chain couples TRBV6-6 to TRBJ2-1; D remains ambiguous. Germline V gene lookup returns CDR1 MNHNY and CDR2 SVGAGI (reference sequence). The V end lost 3 bases, the J end lost 8 bases, and 14 bases lay between the germline ends. There are 14 residues in the CDR3. CDR3 in DNA: TGTGCCAGCAGTTATTTTGAAGCTACCTATGAGCAGTTCTTC. Amino acids: CASSYFEATYEQFF.

This chain connects TRBV11-3 to TRBJ1-2, with D perhaps TRBD1 (5 bases). V dropped 4 bases and J dropped 11 bases, with 20 bases sitting between them. Germline CDR1 and CDR2: SGHNT and YENEEA. The CDR3 runs to 14 residues. CDR3: CASSWVGTDSNYTF. The CDR3 nucleotides are TGTGCCAGCAGCTGGGTCGGGACGGATTCTAATTACACCTTC.

V and J are TRBV4-1 and TRBJ2-5; 11 nucleotides match TRBD2. Trimming removed 2 bases from V and 5 bases from J; junction bases left unmatched: 4. The CDR3 is made up of 15 amino acids. Per the germline V gene, CDR1 is MGHRA and CDR2 is YSYEKL. CDR3 in amino acids: CASSQLAGGAETQYF. CDR3 in DNA: TGCGCCAGCAGCCAACTAGCGGGAGGAGCCGAGACCCAGTACTTC.

The gene calls are TRBV7-3 and TRBJ2-2; 7 nucleotides align to TRBD2. This CDR3 region has 14 residues. Losses at the gene ends were 6 bases for V and 4 bases for J; bases not matched to a gene: 5. CDR1 SGHTA and CDR2 FQGTGA come from the germline V gene. Here the CDR3 reads CASRFTGGTGELFF. CDR3 sequence (DNA): TGTGCCAGCAGATTTACGGGGGGCACCGGGGAGCTGTTTTTT.

The chain uses TRBV9 and TRBJ1-3; a weak D match, TRBD1 (5 bases). Trimming removed 0 bases at V and 2 bases at J, with 15 bases between. The V gene's germline CDR1 is SGDLS and CDR2 YYNGEE. CDR3 length: 17 amino acids. CDR3 protein: CASSVGGRVYTGNTIYF. Here the CDR3 DNA reads TGTGCCAGCAGCGTAGGAGGCAGGGTATATACTGGAAACACCATATATTTT.

The CDR3 DNA is TGTGCCAGCAGCCCGAGCGGGGGCTCTGGGGCCAACGTCCTGACTTTC. Translation: CASSPSGGSGANVLTF. The V call is TRBV4-2, the J call TRBJ2-6; TRBD2 matches at 8 bases. Germline trimming cut 4 bases from V and 0 bases from J; bases unmatched to any gene: 2. Germline V CDR1 and CDR2: LGHNA, YNFKEQ. The CDR3 has 16 residues.

The rearrangement links TRBV5-1 to TRBJ1-2, with no clear D. Trimming stripped 0 bases from V and 2 bases from J, with 11 bases between. The CDR3 has 15 amino acids. Looked up from germline, CDR1 is SGHRS and CDR2 is YFSETQ. The CDR3 here is CASSLGGTSNYGYTF. CDR3 sequence (DNA): TGCGCCAGCAGCTTGGGCGGCACCTCCAACTATGGCTACACCTTC.

V usage is TRBV28 and J usage is TRBJ1-5; D gene ambiguous. Trimming shortened V by 7 bases and J by 3 bases, and 16 bases separated the two germline ends. The V gene's germline CDR1 is MDHEN and CDR2 SYDVKM. The CDR3 is 15 amino acids. CDR3 DNA sequence: TGTGCCAGCACTATAAACGGAGGGCTCAATCAGCCCCAGCATTTT. Translated, it gives CASTINGGLNQPQHF.

V is TRBV11-2 and J is TRBJ1-1; no firm D call. The CDR3 has 13 residues. Germline loops: CDR1 SGHAT, CDR2 FQNNGV. V was trimmed by 3 bases and J by 11 bases, leaving 16 bases between them. CDR3 protein: CASSFEGTLGAFF. The CDR3 bases are TGTGCCAGCAGCTTTGAGGGAACGTTGGGTGCTTTCTTT.

The V gene is TRBV7-9, the J gene TRBJ1-1; D call uncertain. Germline V CDR1 and CDR2: SEHNR, FQNEAQ (reference sequence). V lost 4 bases, J lost 5 bases, and 8 bases lay in between. This CDR3 has 12 amino acids. CDR3 amino acids: CASSSPRTEAFF. CDR3 nucleotide sequence: TGTGCCAGCAGCTCCCCCAGGACTGAAGCTTTCTTT.

The rearrangement uses TRBV9 and TRBJ1-1; TRBD1 agrees at 8 bases. Trimming removed 3 bases from V and 3 bases from J; junction bases left unmatched: 1. CDR3 length equals 13 residues. Germline values: CDR1 SGDLS, CDR2 YYNGEE. The CDR3 DNA follows: TGTGCCAGCAGCGGGGGACAGGACACTGAAGCTTTCTTT. It translates to CASSGGQDTEAFF.